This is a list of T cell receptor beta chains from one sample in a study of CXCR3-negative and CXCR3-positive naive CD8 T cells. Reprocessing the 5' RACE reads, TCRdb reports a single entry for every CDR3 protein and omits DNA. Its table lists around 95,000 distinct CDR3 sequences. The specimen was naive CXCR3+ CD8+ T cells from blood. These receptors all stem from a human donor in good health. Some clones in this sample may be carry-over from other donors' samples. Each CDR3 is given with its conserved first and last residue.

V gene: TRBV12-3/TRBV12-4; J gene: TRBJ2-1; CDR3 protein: CASGGRLDNEQFF
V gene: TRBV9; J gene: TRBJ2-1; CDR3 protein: CASSLQGAGAYNEQFF
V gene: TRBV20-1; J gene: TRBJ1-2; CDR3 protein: CSARGGGGYGYTF
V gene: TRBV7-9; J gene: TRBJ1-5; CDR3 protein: CASSLARVTGEAQPQHF
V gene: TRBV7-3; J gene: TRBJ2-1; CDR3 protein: CASSPRGGHNEQFF
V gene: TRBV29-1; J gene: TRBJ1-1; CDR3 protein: CSAGGDRGDTEAFF
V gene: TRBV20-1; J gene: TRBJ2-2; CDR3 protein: CSAPLAGRNTGELFF
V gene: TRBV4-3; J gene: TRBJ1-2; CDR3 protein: CASSHGTGFGYTF
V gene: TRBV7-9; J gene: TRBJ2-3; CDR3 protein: CASSPQGGAGFLAQYF
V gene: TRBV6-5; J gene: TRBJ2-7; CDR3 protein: CASRDRDVNEQYF
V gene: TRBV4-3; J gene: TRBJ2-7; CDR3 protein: CASSQALTGQGLYEQYF
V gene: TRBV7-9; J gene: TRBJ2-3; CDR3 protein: CTSSSRWGSTDTQYF
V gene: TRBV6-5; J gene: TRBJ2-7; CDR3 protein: CASSPWTRSYEQYF
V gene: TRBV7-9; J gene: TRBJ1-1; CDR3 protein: CASTKPNTEAFF
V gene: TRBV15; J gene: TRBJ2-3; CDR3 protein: CATQGSSTDTQYF
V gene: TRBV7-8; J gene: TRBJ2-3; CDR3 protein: CASSLFGGGSTDTQYF
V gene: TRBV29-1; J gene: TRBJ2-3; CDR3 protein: CSVEDGGTRGSTDTQYF
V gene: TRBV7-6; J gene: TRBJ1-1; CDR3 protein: CASSEEAGFTEAFF
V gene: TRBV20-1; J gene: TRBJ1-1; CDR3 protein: CSAATPTMNTEAFF
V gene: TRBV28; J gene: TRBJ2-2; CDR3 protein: CAIGQGFTGELFF
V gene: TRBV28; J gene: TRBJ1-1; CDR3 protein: CASSLQGASTEAFF
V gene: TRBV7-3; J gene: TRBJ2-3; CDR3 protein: CASSLTGGLAGVTDTQYF
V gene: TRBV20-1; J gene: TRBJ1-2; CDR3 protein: CSARVGSVSYGYTF
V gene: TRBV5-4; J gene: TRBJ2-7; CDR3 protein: CASSFRTQTYYEQYF
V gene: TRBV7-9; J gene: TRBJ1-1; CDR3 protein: CASSSLDRVLEAFF
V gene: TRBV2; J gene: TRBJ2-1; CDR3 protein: CASSETTGPHNEQFF
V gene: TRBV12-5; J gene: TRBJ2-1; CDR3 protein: CASGLGTGEDEQFF
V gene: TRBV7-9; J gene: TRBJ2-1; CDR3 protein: CASSLVWTGDYNEQFF
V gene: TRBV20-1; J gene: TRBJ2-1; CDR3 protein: CSATPTSGGADEQFF
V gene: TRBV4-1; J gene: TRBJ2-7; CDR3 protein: CASSQHRGSGEQYF
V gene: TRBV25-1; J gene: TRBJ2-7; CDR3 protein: CASSREGSRPYEQYF
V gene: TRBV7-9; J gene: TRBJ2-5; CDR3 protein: CASSPPGSETQYF
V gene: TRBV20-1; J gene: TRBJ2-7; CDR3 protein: CSASPRDWGYEQYF
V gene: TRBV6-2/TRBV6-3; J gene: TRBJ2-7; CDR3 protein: CASSHTYEQYF
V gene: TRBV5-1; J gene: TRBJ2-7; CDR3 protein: CASSLNYVPYEQYF
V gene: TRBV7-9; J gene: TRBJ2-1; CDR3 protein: CASSLGDYREQFF
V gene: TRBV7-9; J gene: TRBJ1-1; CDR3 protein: CASSPRSGMNTEAFF
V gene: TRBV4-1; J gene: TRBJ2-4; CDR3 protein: CASSQDGGETENF
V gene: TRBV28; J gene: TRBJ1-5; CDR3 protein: CASSFKGYSNQPQHF
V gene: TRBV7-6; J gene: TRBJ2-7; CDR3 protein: CASSGPGSYEQYF
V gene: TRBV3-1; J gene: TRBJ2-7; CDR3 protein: CASSQSGTSPYEQYF
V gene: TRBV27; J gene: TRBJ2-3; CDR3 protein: CASSRVADTQYF
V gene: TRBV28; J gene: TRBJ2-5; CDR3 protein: CASSFRVSEETQYF
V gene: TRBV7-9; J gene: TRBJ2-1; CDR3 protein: CASSLRFDEQFF
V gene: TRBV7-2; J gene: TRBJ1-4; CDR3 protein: CASNPAGSEVEKLFF
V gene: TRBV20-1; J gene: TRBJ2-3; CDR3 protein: CSLLEVPTDTQYF
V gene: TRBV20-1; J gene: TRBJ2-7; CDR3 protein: CSAFLILGTNYEQYF
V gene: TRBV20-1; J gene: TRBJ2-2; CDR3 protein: CSARGRRGTNTGELFF
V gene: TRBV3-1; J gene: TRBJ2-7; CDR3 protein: CASTQEGSIYEQYF
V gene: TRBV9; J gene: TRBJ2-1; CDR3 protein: CASSLVGAGGLNNEQFF
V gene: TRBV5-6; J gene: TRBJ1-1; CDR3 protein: CASSSSTFPNWGALNTEAFF
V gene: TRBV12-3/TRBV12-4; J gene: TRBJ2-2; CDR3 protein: CASTGGTRNTGELFF
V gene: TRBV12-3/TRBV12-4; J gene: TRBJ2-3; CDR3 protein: CASSLLAGGLSDTQYF